This T cell receptor beta chain comes out of a study of OX40 agonist ivuxolimab in advanced cancers. Study overall: Of mixed ages from roughly 23 to 85 and averaging 60 years, the group was approximately 84% male. Previous treatment with anti-PD-1, anti-PD-L1 or anti-CTLA-4 therapy was allowed; under 50% had received some.

The sampling schedule covered blood at baseline, cycle 4 day 1, and cycle 7 day 1. In its sample, this clone was seen a few times. The protocol was immunoSEQ multiplex PCR, while the TCRdb copy is restricted to in-frame clones and leaves out a portion. This sample has 55,000 to 80,000 clones, with about nine tenths found just once. Germline loops: CDR1 MNHNY, CDR2 SVGAGI (reference sequence). This CDR3 contains 14 residues. V shed 2 bases and J shed 2 bases, with 10 bases lying between them. Sequenced here: CD4+ or CD8+ T cells sorted from blood, sampled in a trial of the OX40 agonist ivuxolimab. The sequence derives from an adult with an advanced solid tumor such as melanoma, head and neck, liver or kidney cancer. The chain uses TRBV6-6 and TRBJ2-7; D may be TRBD1 or TRBD2 (5 bases each). Written as DNA, the CDR3 is TGTGCCAGCAGTTACCCGGGGACCACCTACGAGCAGTACTTC. Encoded protein: CASSYPGTTYEQYF.